These 22 T cell receptor beta chains came from one sample sequenced in a study of CD8+CD57+ T cells in acquired aplastic anemia. It was genomic DNA that served as the template for profiling TCR beta VDJ and CDR3. TCRdb independently ran MiXCR on the reads; one entry per CDR3 protein. There are around 190,000 distinct CDR3 sequences in the sample; about 59% occur only once, and 29% lies in the top ten. The sequencing input was sorted CD4+, CD8+, or CD8+CD57+ T cells (not recorded which) from PBMCs. The receptors were gathered from a human donor in good health.

This clonotype has only one observation. V and J are TRBV29-1 and TRBJ2-3, with a possible D match to TRBD2 (5 bases). The CDR3 runs 14 residues. The V gene's germline CDR1 is SQVTM and CDR2 ANQGSEA. The V end was cut by 8 bases, the J end by 0 bases, with 15 bases between. The CDR3 DNA reads as TGCAGCCATTGGGAGCTCATTAGCACAGATACGCAGTATTTT. It encodes CSHWELISTDTQYF.

The chain employs TRBV2 and TRBJ2-5; 8 bases are a match to TRBD2. The CDR3 has 16 amino acids. The trim removed 6 bases at V and 4 bases at J, leaving 13 bases unmatched. Germline loops: CDR1 SNHLY, CDR2 FYNNEI. The CDR3 here is CASSNSAGGGAETQYF. The CDR3 region has the DNA TGTGCCAGCAGCAATTCCGCGGGGGGTGGTGCAGAGACCCAGTACTTC.

The chain employs TRBV6-4 and TRBJ2-1; 12 bases fit TRBD2. CDR1 is MRHNA, CDR2 SNTAGT, per germline. The CDR3 covers 15 residues. The V gene end was trimmed by 3 bases and the J gene end by 3 bases; junction bases not matched to a gene: 0. The CDR3 sequence is CASSEGLAGYNEQFF. The CDR3 DNA follows: TGTGCCAGCAGTGAGGGACTAGCGGGCTACAATGAGCAGTTCTTC.

This clonotype was detected many times. The J gene is TRBJ1-4, the V gene TRBV7-6, with D unclear. The CDR3 extends over 14 amino acids. V lost 3 bases, J lost 4 bases, and 9 bases lay in between. Germline lookup yields CDR1 SGHVS and CDR2 FNYEAQ. The CDR3 here is CASSLERLNEKLFF. Written as DNA, the CDR3 is TGTGCCAGCAGCTTGGAAAGACTTAATGAAAAACTGTTTTTT.

Of note for this clonotype: At one end, the junction sequence differs from germline, possibly due to a read error. CDR3 sequence: CASSPKEDYGYTF. For the CDR3, the DNA is TGTGCCAGCAGTCCTAAAGAGGATTATGGCTACACCTTC. The V call is TRBV10-3, the J call TRBJ1-2; D not certain. This CDR3 contains 13 residues. The germline V gene has CDR1 ENHRY and CDR2 SYGVKD.

At least ten counts were recorded for this clonotype. The rearrangement links TRBV2 to TRBJ2-1, with TRBD2 identical over 10 bases. The CDR3 extends over 13 amino acids. Germline V gene lookup returns CDR1 SNHLY and CDR2 FYNNEI. Trimming took 10 bases from V and 6 from J; bases not matched to a gene: 6. The DNA of the CDR3 is TGTGCCACCTTAGCGGGGGGAATCAATGAGCAGTTCTTC. The encoded protein is CATLAGGINEQFF.

This clonotype was seen only a few times. CDR3 loop: CATSRDREGSPLHF. CDR3 DNA: TGTGCCACCAGCAGAGATAGGGAGGGATCACCCCTCCACTTT. The rearrangement joins TRBV15 to TRBJ1-6; D unresolved. The CDR3 totals 14 residues. CDR1 LNHNV and CDR2 YYDKDF come from the germline V gene (reference sequence). Trimming removed 0 bases at V and 10 bases at J, with 10 bases between.

This chain joins TRBV15 and TRBJ2-2; 7 nucleotides align to TRBD1. V lost 1 base and J lost 4; bases outside the gene matches: 9. In germline, CDR1 is LNHNV, CDR2 YYDKDF (reference sequence). This CDR3 is 17 amino acids long. The CDR3 is CATSRAPGQKFTGELFF. The CDR3 DNA sequence: TGTGCCACCAGCAGAGCCCCGGGACAGAAATTCACCGGGGAGCTGTTTTTT.

V is TRBV7-9 and J is TRBJ2-3, with 8 bases identical to TRBD2. Losses at the gene ends were 9 bases for V and 11 bases for J; bases not matched to a gene: 16. Germline V lookup: CDR1 SEHNR, CDR2 FQNEAQ (reference sequence). This CDR3 comprises 14 residues. The CDR3 loop reads CASKSGSIGNEQYF. The DNA of the CDR3 is TGTGCCAGTAAGAGCGGGAGTATCGGTAATGAGCAGTATTTT.

About this clonotype itself: A junction boundary mismatches the germline segment, possibly from a read error. The chain couples TRBV2 to TRBJ2-5, with D tentatively TRBD2 (6 bases). The germline gives CDR1 SNHLY, CDR2 FYNNEI. The CDR3 length is 13 residues. The CDR3: CASSLAGQGTQYF. For the CDR3, the DNA is TGTGCCAGCAGCTTGGCGGGGCAAGGGACCCAGTACTTC.

The chain couples TRBV7-2 to TRBJ1-2; D unclear. V was trimmed by 1 base and J by 12 bases, leaving 15 bases between them. Germline-derived CDR1 and CDR2 are SGHTA and FQGNSA. This CDR3 has 13 amino acids. The CDR3 is CASSLEGGSGNTF. The CDR3 nucleotides read TGTGCCAGCAGCTTAGAAGGCGGCTCTGGAAACACCTTC.

The gene calls are TRBV19 and TRBJ1-1; D remains ambiguous. V lost 6 bases and J lost 1, with 15 bases in between. Germline CDR1 and CDR2: LNHDA and SQIVND (reference sequence). The CDR3 is made up of 15 amino acids. The DNA for the CDR3 is TGTGCCAGTAGACTTACCAGTTCCCCGAACACTGAAGCTTTCTTT. It codes for CASRLTSSPNTEAFF.

This chain connects TRBV5-4 to TRBJ2-5; D perhaps matches TRBD2 (5 bases). Trimming took 0 bases from V and 4 from J, leaving 10 bases between them. The CDR3 spans 14 residues. Germline loops: CDR1 SGHNT, CDR2 YYREEE (reference sequence). The CDR3 DNA reads as TGTGCCAGCAGCTTGGCCTCTAGCCCAGAGACCCAGTACTTC. Translation gives CASSLASSPETQYF.

This clonotype came up many times. This chain joins TRBV6-4 and TRBJ2-7; 8 bases agree with TRBD2. CDR3 size: 16 residues. Germline V gives CDR1 MRHNA, CDR2 SNTAGT. V shed 7 bases, J shed 3 bases, and the junction held 14 bases outside the gene matches. The CDR3: CASNRWGRLASYEQYF. The CDR3 bases are TGTGCCAGCAATAGGTGGGGTAGACTAGCGAGCTACGAGCAGTACTTC.

The gene calls are TRBV9 and TRBJ2-1, with 12 bases identical to TRBD2. The CDR3 is made up of 19 amino acids. V lost 4 bases and J lost 7; bases outside the gene matches: 18. CDR1 is SGDLS and CDR2 is YYNGEE in the germline V gene. The CDR3 DNA follows: TGTGCCAGCAGCCAAGATATCTCCCCCCTAGCGGGAGGGCTTAATGAGCAGTTCTTC. Translation gives CASSQDISPLAGGLNEQFF.

The chain links TRBV9 to TRBJ1-3; D is undetermined. V lost 3 bases, J lost 4 bases, and 8 bases lay in between. The CDR3 has 13 residues. Germline V gene lookup returns CDR1 SGDLS and CDR2 YYNGEE. The CDR3 here is CASSATGGNTIYF. DNA for the CDR3: TGTGCCAGCAGCGCCACGGGGGGAAACACCATATATTTT. The complete variable domain, with remaining parts taken from reference TRBV9 and TRBJ1-3, reads DSGVTQTPKHLITATGQRVTLRCSPRSGDLSVYWYQQSLDQGLQFLIQYYNGEERAKGNILERFSAQQFPDLHSELNLSSLELGDSALYFCASSATGGNTIYFGEGSWLTVV.

In this sample, this clonotype turned up a few times. This rearrangement joins TRBV7-8 to TRBJ1-1; TRBD1 aligns across 9 bases. The CDR3 extends over 14 amino acids. V dropped 3 bases and J dropped 3; count of bases not matched to a gene: 2. CDR1 is SGHVS, CDR2 FQNEAQ, per germline. The CDR3 sequence is CASSLGQGYTEAFF. The CDR3 DNA reads TGTGCCAGCAGCTTGGGACAGGGATACACTGAAGCTTTCTTT. Drawing the rest from reference TRBV7-8 and TRBJ1-1, the complete variable domain is GAGVSQSPRYKVAKRGQDVALRCDPISGHVSLFWYQQALGQGPEFLTYFQNEAQLDKSGLPSDRFFAERPEGSVSTLKIQRTQQEDSAVYLCASSLGQGYTEAFFGQGTRLTVV.

In its sample, this clonotype was seen many times. The V gene is TRBV9, the J gene TRBJ2-1, with 11 nucleotides matching TRBD2. V dropped 3 bases and J dropped 6; count of bases not matched to a gene: 11. Germline loops: CDR1 SGDLS, CDR2 YYNGEE. The CDR3 runs 17 residues. CDR3 sequence (DNA): TGTGCCAGCAGCGCCCCTATACTAGCGGGAGACTCCAATGAGCAGTTCTTC. This codes for CASSAPILAGDSNEQFF.

The J gene is TRBJ1-2, the V gene TRBV4-1; 7 bases are a match to TRBD1. V lost 4 bases to trimming and J lost 11 bases; unmatched junction nucleotides: 10. This CDR3 region has 13 residues. Per the germline V gene, CDR1 is MGHRA and CDR2 is YSYEKL. The CDR3 region is CASSPIGTAIYTF. The CDR3 region has the DNA TGCGCCAGCAGCCCCATTGGGACAGCGATTTACACCTTC.

The V call is TRBV9, the J call TRBJ1-5, with D possibly matching TRBD1 (6 bases). Looked up from germline, CDR1 is SGDLS and CDR2 is YYNGEE. Trimming took 0 bases from V and 14 from J, leaving 18 bases between them. There are 14 residues in the CDR3. The DNA of the CDR3 is TGTGCCAGCAGCGTAGACTGGGGGGGGCTCTACGAGCATTTT. Protein: CASSVDWGGLYEHF.

The J gene is TRBJ1-2, the V gene TRBV7-2; TRBD1 matches at 7 bases. CDR3 size: 15 residues. With V trimmed by 5 bases and J by 1 base, 7 bases remained unmatched. Per germline, CDR1 SGHTA and CDR2 FQGNSA. The CDR3 loop reads CASSKQGFFNYGYTF. CDR3 nucleotide sequence: TGTGCCAGCAGCAAACAGGGGTTTTTTAACTATGGCTACACCTTC.

For the CDR3, the DNA is TGTGCCAGCAGTCACAAGCTGAACACTGAAGCTTTCTTT. It is translated as CASSHKLNTEAFF. J is TRBJ1-1 and V is TRBV2; the D is unclear. The CDR3 spans 13 residues. V was pared by 5 bases and J by 0 bases, with 7 bases between. Germline V lookup: CDR1 SNHLY, CDR2 FYNNEI.